This is a list of T cell receptor beta chains from one sample in a study of cytomegalovirus exposure and HLA in healthy donors. Sequenced by immunoSEQ multiplex PCR; TCRdb stores in-frame clones only, minus some. The sample records about 92,000 clones, more than 60% being singletons. Sequencing was carried out using PBMCs. The receptors derive from a man aged 45 to 65 in good health and CMV-seropositive. Both conserved end residues are part of each CDR3. D genes are given only for firm matches. Only part of the rows carry a size: once, few, many, or a class if the clone is expanded.

j_call,v_call,d_call,clone_size,cdr3_aa,cdr3_nt
TRBJ2-5,TRBV4-2,TRBD1,.,CASSRTGGGQGGQETQYF,TGTGCCAGCAGCCGGACAGGGGGAGGGCAAGGGGGCCAAGAGACCCAGTACTTC
TRBJ2-1,TRBV4-3,TRBD2,.,CASRGGSNEQFF,TGCGCCAGCCGGGGGGGCTCCAATGAGCAGTTCTTC
TRBJ1-1,TRBV30,TRBD1,once,CAWSRGQGEAFF,TGTGCCTGGAGTCGCGGACAGGGCGAAGCTTTCTTT
TRBJ2-1,TRBV15,TRBD2,.,CATSRDLELAGGEQFF,TGTGCCACCAGCAGAGATTTAGAGCTAGCGGGGGGCGAGCAGTTCTTC
TRBJ2-1,TRBV6-4,TRBD2,once,CASSVGLAGNEQFF,TGTGCCAGCAGTGTGGGACTAGCGGGCAATGAGCAGTTCTTC
TRBJ2-3,TRBV19,TRBD2,.,CASSRGTSAGSGTQYF,TGTGCCAGTAGTAGGGGGACTAGCGCGGGTTCGGGTACGCAGTATTTT
TRBJ2-7,TRBV19,TRBD1,.,CASSSTGGYEQYF,TGTGCCAGTAGTTCGACAGGGGGGTACGAGCAGTACTTC
TRBJ1-3,TRBV19,TRBD1,few,CASSIPGQVSGNTIYF,TGTGCCAGTAGTATACCGGGACAGGTCTCTGGAAACACCATATATTTT
TRBJ2-7,TRBV5-1,.,.,CASSLVPGFEQYF,TGCGCCAGCAGCTTGGTTCCAGGGTTCGAGCAGTACTTC
TRBJ1-4,TRBV5-6,.,few,CASSQSATSGDEKLFF,TGTGCCAGCAGCCAATCTGCGACGTCAGGGGATGAAAAACTGTTTTTT
TRBJ2-7,TRBV27,TRBD2,.,CASSVTSGGAYEQYF,TGTGCCAGCAGCGTTACTAGCGGGGGGGCGTACGAGCAGTACTTC
TRBJ2-7,TRBV4-2,.,.,CASSQISDEQYF,TGTGCCAGCAGCCAAATTAGTGACGAGCAGTACTTC
TRBJ1-4,TRBV29-1,.,.,CSVARGQGPSTNEKLFF,TGCAGCGTTGCGAGGGGTCAGGGGCCCTCAACTAATGAAAAACTGTTTTTT
TRBJ2-1,TRBV4-3,TRBD2,.,CASRLAGTNEQFF,TGCGCCAGCAGGCTAGCGGGGACCAATGAGCAGTTCTTC
TRBJ1-2,TRBV10-3,TRBD1,once,CAISADRGKDGYTF,TGTGCCATCAGCGCCGACAGGGGGAAGGATGGCTACACCTTC
TRBJ1-4,TRBV14,.,once,CASSHLNEKLFF,TGTGCCAGCAGCCACCTGAATGAAAAACTGTTTTTT
TRBJ2-7,TRBV13,.,.,CASSSSALSYEQYF,TGTGCCAGCAGCTCTTCAGCGCTCTCCTACGAGCAGTACTTC
TRBJ2-2,TRBV28,.,.,CASSLSGAGELFF,TGTGCCAGCAGTTTGTCGGGGGCCGGGGAGCTGTTTTTT
TRBJ1-4,TRBV5-3,.,.,CAVQGTTNEKLFF,TGTGCCGTCCAGGGAACAACTAATGAAAAACTGTTTTTT
TRBJ1-1,TRBV6-1,TRBD1,once,CASGGTVRDTEAFF,TGTGCCAGCGGGGGGACAGTGAGGGACACTGAAGCTTTCTTT
TRBJ1-4,TRBV10-3,.,.,CAISLQDSTEKLFF,TGTGCCATCAGCCTACAGGACAGCACGGAAAAACTGTTTTTT
TRBJ2-2,TRBV4-2,TRBD2,.,CASSHRSGGADGELFF,TGTGCCAGCAGCCATAGGAGCGGGGGGGCCGACGGGGAGCTGTTTTTT
TRBJ2-1,TRBV7-9,TRBD2,few,CASSLLAGGPDEQFF,TGTGCCAGCAGCCTACTAGCGGGGGGGCCGGATGAGCAGTTCTTC
TRBJ2-1,TRBV5-1,.,.,CASSGGLYNEQFF,TGCGCCAGCAGCGGGGGACTTTACAATGAGCAGTTCTTC
TRBJ1-6,TRBV6-1,TRBD1,.,CASSTGQGDSPLHF,TGTGCCAGCAGTACGGGACAGGGGGACTCACCCCTCCACTTT
TRBJ2-4,TRBV4-2,.,.,CASSQEGLQIAKNIQYF,TGTGCCAGCAGCCAAGAGGGGCTACAAATAGCCAAAAACATTCAGTACTTC
TRBJ1-1,TRBV2,.,once,CASSEGTLNTEAFF,TGTGCCAGCAGTGAAGGAACCCTAAACACTGAAGCTTTCTTT
TRBJ1-1,TRBV10-3,.,.,CAISVGARNTEAFF,TGTGCCATCAGTGTAGGGGCACGGAACACTGAAGCTTTCTTT
TRBJ1-2,TRBV5-1,.,.,CASSPTDPRTGYTF,TGCGCCAGCAGCCCCACCGACCCCCGGACAGGCTACACCTTC
TRBJ1-1,TRBV7-3,TRBD1,few,CASSLQGGNTEAFF,TGTGCCAGCAGCTTACAGGGGGGGAACACTGAAGCTTTCTTT
TRBJ2-2,TRBV6-5,.,.,CASTDTNTGELFF,TGTGCCAGCACAGATACGAACACCGGGGAGCTGTTTTTT
TRBJ1-6,TRBV19,.,.,CASSVSTGTSNSPLHF,TGTGCCAGTAGTGTTTCAACAGGGACCTCAAATTCACCCCTCCACTTT
TRBJ1-1,TRBV4-3,.,.,CASSQDRATLNTEAFF,TGCGCCAGCAGCCAAGACAGGGCCACCCTCAACACTGAAGCTTTCTTT
TRBJ1-4,TRBV5-1,.,.,CASSLRTENNEKLFF,TGCGCCAGCAGCCTGAGGACAGAGAATAATGAAAAACTGTTTTTT